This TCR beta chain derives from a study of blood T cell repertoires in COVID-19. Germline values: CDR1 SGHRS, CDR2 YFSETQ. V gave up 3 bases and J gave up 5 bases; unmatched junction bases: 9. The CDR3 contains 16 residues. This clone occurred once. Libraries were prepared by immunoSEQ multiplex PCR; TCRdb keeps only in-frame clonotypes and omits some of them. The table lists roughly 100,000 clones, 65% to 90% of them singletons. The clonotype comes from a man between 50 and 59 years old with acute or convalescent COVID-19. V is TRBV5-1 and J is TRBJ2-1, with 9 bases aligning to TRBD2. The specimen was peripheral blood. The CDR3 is CASSSVAGVPDNEQFF. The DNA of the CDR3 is TGCGCCAGCAGCTCCGTAGCGGGAGTCCCCGACAATGAGCAGTTCTTC.